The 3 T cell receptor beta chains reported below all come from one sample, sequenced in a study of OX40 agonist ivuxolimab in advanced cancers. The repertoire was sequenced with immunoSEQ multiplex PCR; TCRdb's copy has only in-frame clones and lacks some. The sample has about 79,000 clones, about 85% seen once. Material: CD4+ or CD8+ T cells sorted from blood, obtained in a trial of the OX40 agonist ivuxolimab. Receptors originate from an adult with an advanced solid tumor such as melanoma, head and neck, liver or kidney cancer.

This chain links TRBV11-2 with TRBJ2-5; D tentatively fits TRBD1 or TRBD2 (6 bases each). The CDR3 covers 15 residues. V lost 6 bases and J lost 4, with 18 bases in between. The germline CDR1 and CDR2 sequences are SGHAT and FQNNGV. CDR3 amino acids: CASRPRWRGLETQYF. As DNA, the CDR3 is TGTGCCAGCAGGCCTCGTTGGAGGGGGTTAGAGACCCAGTACTTC.

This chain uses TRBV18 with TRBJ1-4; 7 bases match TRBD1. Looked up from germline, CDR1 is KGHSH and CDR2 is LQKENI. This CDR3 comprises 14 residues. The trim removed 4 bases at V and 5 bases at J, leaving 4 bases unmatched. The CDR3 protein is CASSLGDSNEKLFF. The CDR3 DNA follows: TGTGCCAGCTCACTGGGGGACAGCAATGAAAAACTGTTTTTT. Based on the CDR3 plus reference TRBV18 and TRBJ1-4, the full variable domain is NAGVMQNPRHLVRRRGQEARLRCSPMKGHSHVYWYRQLPEEGLKFMVYLQKENIIDESGMPKERFSAEFPKEGPSILRIQQVVRGDSAAYFCASSLGDSNEKLFFGSGTQLSVL.

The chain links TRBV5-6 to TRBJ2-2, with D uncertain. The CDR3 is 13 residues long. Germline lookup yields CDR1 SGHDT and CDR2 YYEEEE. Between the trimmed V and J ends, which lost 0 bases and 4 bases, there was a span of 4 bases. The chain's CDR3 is CASSLGRTGELFF. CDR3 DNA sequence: TGTGCCAGCAGCTTGGGCCGCACCGGGGAGCTGTTTTTT.